What follows is one TCR beta chain and its context. Its antigen remains unknown. V was shortened by 1 base and J by 13 bases, with 23 bases between the two germline ends. Germline-derived CDR1 and CDR2 are MGHRA and YSYEKL. The CDR3 loop spans 16 amino acids. Time point indicated: after dendritic cell vaccination, including at tumor progression/relapse. Fresh-frozen tumor tissue and more than two years of survival data were available for all. The data originate from a study of glioma-infiltrating T cells after dendritic cell vaccination. The wider study: At biweekly intervals, patients got three intradermal dendritic cell vaccine injections. General study findings and limits: Estimated pretreatment TIL content predicted outcome after dendritic cell vaccination. The cohort had few patients with full blood and tumor sets.

Generated by immunoSEQ multiplex PCR, the TCRdb table keeps only in-frame clones and is missing some. The sample comprises 55,000 to 75,000 clones, around 85% of which are singletons, and approximately 14% rests with the top ten. The clonotype originates from a human donor with glioblastoma. The sample in question was blood, obtained after dendritic cell vaccination. The chain carries TRBV4-1 and TRBJ2-1; tentatively, D is TRBD2 (5 bases). The CDR3 protein is CASSQVLNSEEKRQFF. The CDR3 coding sequence is TGCGCCAGCAGCCAAGTCCTTAATTCGGAGGAAAAAAGACAGTTCTTC.